Each of the 28 T cell receptor beta chains below was sequenced from the same sample in a study of T cell responses to AZD1222 COVID-19 vaccine. The table came from immunoSEQ multiplex PCR; TCRdb's copy has only in-frame clones and leaves some out. The sample has 68,000 or so clones; about three quarters are singletons. This specimen was peripheral blood, taken on day 0 of AZD1222 vaccination. The receptors originated from an adult in good health.

This clone has more than one count but fewer than ten. The DNA of the CDR3 is TGTGCCAGCAGCCTCACCTGGCGGGGGGGCCTTGGGACCCAGTACTTC. Translated, it gives CASSLTWRGGLGTQYF. The rearrangement uses TRBV11-3 and TRBJ2-5; TRBD2 matches 9 bases. Germline V gives CDR1 SGHNT, CDR2 YENEEA. CDR3 length: 16 amino acids. Trimming at V came to 5 bases and at J to 7 bases, leaving 14 bases not matched to a gene.

The gene calls are TRBV11-2 and TRBJ2-2; D possibly matches TRBD1 or TRBD2 (5 bases each). The ends were cut back, 5 bases at V and 7 bases at J, with 17 bases in the middle. CDR1 and CDR2 from the germline V gene are SGHAT and FQNNGV. The CDR3 extends over 15 amino acids. The CDR3 is CASSRGEGISGELFF. CDR3 DNA sequence: TGTGCCAGCAGCCGCGGCGAGGGGATCAGCGGGGAGCTGTTTTTT.

CDR3 loop: CASSPVGSYEQYF. The CDR3 DNA is TGTGCCAGCTCACCGGTTGGGTCCTACGAGCAGTACTTC. The V call is TRBV18, the J call TRBJ2-7; D gene ambiguous. V lost 3 bases, J lost 1 base, and 7 bases lay in between. In germline, CDR1 is KGHSH, CDR2 LQKENI. The CDR3 runs to 13 residues.

As DNA, the CDR3 is TGTGCCAGCAGCTCGGGACAGGCAAATGAAAAACTGTTTTTT. It is translated as CASSSGQANEKLFF. The chain employs TRBV3-1 (or the pseudogene TRBV3-2) and TRBJ1-4; 8 bases line up with TRBD1. From germline, CDR1 is LGHDT and CDR2 YNNKEL (reference sequence). The length of the CDR3 is 14 residues. The J segment lost 5 bases and the V segment lost 5 bases, leaving 4 bases of the junction unmatched.

This clone was seen a few times. V usage is TRBV29-1 and J usage is TRBJ2-7; no clear D gene. This CDR3 has 13 amino acids. Germline values: CDR1 SQVTM, CDR2 ANQGSEA. Trimming shortened V by 2 bases and J by 0 bases, and 8 bases separated the two germline ends. The CDR3 nucleotides read TGCAGCGTTGAACTTGGGGACTCCTACGAGCAGTACTTC. Its translation: CSVELGDSYEQYF.

This chain's CDR3 is CASSPSQGRNTIYF. Written as DNA, the CDR3 is TGTGCCAGCAGTCCGTCGCAGGGGAGAAACACCATATATTTT. This chain uses TRBV5-4 with TRBJ1-3; a weak D match, TRBD1 (6 bases). The CDR3 sequence is 14 residues long. Germline CDR1 reads SGHNT; CDR2 reads YYREEE (reference sequence). The V gene lost 5 bases and the J gene lost 5 bases, with 14 bases spanning the gap.

CDR3 region: CASSFQLTGGFGNTIYF. CDR3 nucleotides: TGCGCCAGCAGCTTCCAACTTACAGGGGGCTTTGGAAACACCATATATTTT. The chain is built from TRBV5-1 and TRBJ1-3; 9 nucleotides line up with TRBD1. This CDR3 spans 17 amino acids. V shed 2 bases, J shed 3 bases, and the junction held 9 bases outside the gene matches. Germline CDR1 reads SGHRS; CDR2 reads YFSETQ.

This clone is labeled as medium-sized. The chain combines TRBV4-1 with TRBJ1-5; D is undetermined. The CDR3 sequence is 18 residues long. Between the trimmed V and J ends, which lost 4 bases and 2 bases, there was a span of 21 bases. Germline V gives CDR1 MGHRA, CDR2 YSYEKL. CDR3: CASSLFLQEGVGNQPQHF. The DNA for the CDR3 is TGCGCCAGCAGCCTGTTCCTCCAGGAGGGAGTGGGCAATCAGCCCCAGCATTTT.

The chain has TRBV4-1 and TRBJ1-1; D is unresolved. V lost 1 base to trimming and J lost 5 bases, with 11 bases between them. Germline CDR1 reads MGHRA; CDR2 reads YSYEKL. This CDR3 region has 14 residues. The CDR3 loop reads CASSQGYGGTEAFF. The CDR3 coding sequence is TGCGCCAGCAGCCAAGGTTACGGAGGTACTGAAGCTTTCTTT.

The J gene is TRBJ2-1, the V gene TRBV5-1; TRBD2 is a possible D gene (5 bases). The CDR3 spans 13 residues. V shed 4 bases and J shed 10 bases, with 15 bases lying between them. Germline CDR1 and CDR2: SGHRS and YFSETQ. The chain's CDR3 is CASSEAGGMEQFF. Here the CDR3 DNA reads TGCGCCAGCAGCGAGGCGGGTGGCATGGAGCAGTTCTTC.

This rearrangement joins TRBV5-4 to TRBJ1-2, with D possibly TRBD1 on 5 matching bases. Germline assignment: CDR1 SGHNT and CDR2 YYREEE (reference sequence). Trimming stripped 6 bases from V and 8 bases from J, with 26 bases between. This CDR3 is built from 16 residues. CDR3 DNA: TGTGCCAGCACTGAAGGCGGGACGACGAAATCGTGGGGCTACACCTTC. Amino acids: CASTEGGTTKSWGYTF.

The chain uses TRBV9 and TRBJ1-1; D uncertain. Germline CDR1 reads SGDLS; CDR2 reads YYNGEE. V shed 4 bases and J shed 3 bases, with 13 bases lying between them. The CDR3 length is 14 residues. The CDR3 loop is CASSPEPGDTEAFF. Written as DNA, the CDR3 is TGTGCCAGCAGCCCCGAGCCTGGGGACACTGAAGCTTTCTTT. Full variable domain (rest looked up from reference TRBV9 and TRBJ1-1): DSGVTQTPKHLITATGQRVTLRCSPRSGDLSVYWYQQSLDQGLQFLIQYYNGEERAKGNILERFSAQQFPDLHSELNLSSLELGDSALYFCASSPEPGDTEAFFGQGTRLTVV.

The J gene is TRBJ2-1, the V gene TRBV5-1; no reliable D call. Germline assignment: CDR1 SGHRS and CDR2 YFSETQ. The CDR3 has 13 residues. V was trimmed by 0 bases and J by 6 bases, leaving 7 bases between them. The CDR3 DNA reads as TGCGCCAGCAGCTTGGTCAACTTCAATGAGCAGTTCTTC. This codes for CASSLVNFNEQFF.

The V and J genes are TRBV12-3 or TRBV12-4 and TRBJ1-2, with 8 bases identical to TRBD1. V was pared by 7 bases and J by 3 bases, with 4 bases of the junction left unmatched. This CDR3 is built from 13 residues. In nucleotides, the CDR3 is TGTGCCAGCACCCAGGACAGGGACTATGGCTACACCTTC. Translating gives CASTQDRDYGYTF.

V is TRBV11-2 and J is TRBJ2-5, with D possibly being TRBD1 or TRBD2 (5 bases each). This CDR3 is 14 amino acids long. Germline V gene data show CDR1 as SGHAT and CDR2 as FQNNGV. V was clipped by 5 bases and J by 1 base, with 11 bases between them. CDR3 nucleotide sequence: TGTGCCAGCAGCCCCGGGACCCTCCAAGAGACCCAGTACTTC. Translated: CASSPGTLQETQYF.

This clone was counted a single time. The chain links TRBV7-8 to TRBJ2-2; D is undetermined. The germline gives CDR1 SGHVS, CDR2 FQNEAQ. The V and J ends lost 10 bases and 1 base respectively, with 10 bases between them. This CDR3 comprises 13 residues. The chain's CDR3 is CATHRGNTGELFF. Written as DNA, the CDR3 is TGTGCCACCCATCGTGGGAACACCGGGGAGCTGTTTTTT.

J is TRBJ1-3 and V is TRBV6-5; D unresolved. Germline V gene data show CDR1 as MNHEY and CDR2 as SVGAGI. Trimming removed 8 bases from V and 0 bases from J, with 11 bases in between. The CDR3 consists of 14 residues. The CDR3 DNA follows: TGTGCCAGCGAGGACGGTTACTCTGGAAACACCATATATTTT. It encodes CASEDGYSGNTIYF.

V and J are TRBV7-2 and TRBJ2-1, with D possibly matching TRBD2 (5 bases). The CDR3 contains 12 residues. Germline assignment: CDR1 SGHTA and CDR2 FQGNSA. The V gene lost 2 bases and the J gene lost 6 bases, with 5 bases spanning the gap. CDR3 DNA: TGTGCCAGCAGCTTACTAGCCAATGAGCAGTTCTTC. It yields the protein CASSLLANEQFF.

The V gene is TRBV19, the J gene TRBJ1-2; no reliable D call. Germline CDR1 reads LNHDA; CDR2 reads SQIVND (reference sequence). Trimming took off 5 bases at V and 7 bases at J, with 14 bases between the two ends. This CDR3 is 13 amino acids long. CDR3 sequence reads: CASSAKTGRGYTF. CDR3 coding DNA: TGTGCCAGTAGTGCCAAAACCGGACGTGGCTACACCTTC.

This clone was counted ten times or more. The chain employs TRBV4-1 and TRBJ2-7, with 16 positions matching TRBD2. CDR1 is MGHRA and CDR2 is YSYEKL in the germline V gene. V was pared by 4 bases and J by 4 bases, with 4 bases of the junction left unmatched. This CDR3 spans 16 amino acids. The CDR3 loop is CASSPGTSGGAYEQYF. The CDR3 coding sequence is TGCGCCAGCAGCCCCGGGACTAGCGGGGGGGCTTACGAGCAGTACTTC.

This chain joins TRBV5-1 and TRBJ2-2; a possible D gene is TRBD2 (5 bases). Trimming shortened V by 0 bases and J by 2 bases, and 20 bases separated the two germline ends. The CDR3 spans 19 residues. Germline CDR1 and CDR2: SGHRS and YFSETQ. The CDR3 nucleotides are TGCGCCAGCAGCTTGGAAGGACTGGACTCCATTTTTAACACCGGGGAGCTGTTTTTT. Protein sequence: CASSLEGLDSIFNTGELFF.

The chain joins TRBV27 to TRBJ2-5; either TRBD1 or TRBD2 may supply D (6 bases each). The CDR3 has 14 amino acids. V gave up 4 bases and J gave up 2 bases, with 11 bases separating them. Germline CDR1 and CDR2: MNHEY and SMNVEV (reference sequence). As DNA, the CDR3 is TGTGCCAGCAGTTCGGGGGCCTCTCAAGAGACCCAGTACTTC. It translates to CASSSGASQETQYF.

V and J are TRBV5-1 and TRBJ2-2; TRBD1 agrees at 9 bases. CDR1 is SGHRS, CDR2 YFSETQ, per germline. V was clipped by 4 bases and J by 2 bases; unmatched bases: 6. This CDR3 is 16 amino acids long. The CDR3 DNA follows: TGCGCCAGCAGCCGACAGGGGGATGTCAACACCGGGGAGCTGTTTTTT. Amino acids: CASSRQGDVNTGELFF.

This rearrangement joins TRBV27 to TRBJ1-2; no clear D gene. CDR3 length: 15 amino acids. Trimming pared 5 bases from V and 4 bases from J, leaving 17 bases between. Germline V gene sequence: CDR1 MNHEY, CDR2 SMNVEV (reference sequence). The CDR3 loop is CASSKGGSFFYGYTF. As DNA, the CDR3 is TGTGCCAGCAGTAAGGGTGGTTCATTTTTCTATGGCTACACCTTC.

CDR3 sequence reads: CASSPFGWDRPLPGEQYF. CDR3 coding DNA: TGTGCCAGCTCACCATTCGGATGGGACAGGCCCTTGCCGGGCGAGCAGTACTTC. The gene calls are TRBV18 and TRBJ2-7; 8 nucleotides align to TRBD1. The V segment lost 2 bases and the J segment 6 bases; nucleotides outside the gene matches: 18. This CDR3 has 18 amino acids. CDR1 and CDR2 from the germline V gene are KGHSH and LQKENI.

This clone was counted once. CDR3 sequence (DNA): TGTGCCAGCAGCGCGAAGGACTCTGGGGCCAACGTCCTGACTTTC. Its translation is CASSAKDSGANVLTF. The V and J genes are TRBV9 and TRBJ2-6; D is uncertain. This CDR3 region has 15 residues. CDR1 SGDLS and CDR2 YYNGEE come from the germline V gene. V lost 3 bases and J lost 0, with 7 bases in between.

The J gene is TRBJ1-4, the V gene TRBV5-5, with D hard to call. The germline gives CDR1 SGHKS, CDR2 YYEKEE (reference sequence). The CDR3 has 14 residues. Trimming removed 5 bases at V and 3 bases at J, with 11 bases between. CDR3 loop: CASRVGQANEKLFF. Written as DNA, the CDR3 is TGTGCCAGCAGAGTAGGGCAGGCTAATGAAAAACTGTTTTTT.

The chain links TRBV6-5 to TRBJ1-2, with TRBD1 as a possible D gene (5 bases). V lost 6 bases and J lost 4, with 12 bases in between. The CDR3 covers 13 residues. From germline, CDR1 is MNHEY and CDR2 SVGAGI. The CDR3 DNA reads TGTGCCAGCAGCTCCGGGGCAGTCTATGGCTACACCTTC. Translating gives CASSSGAVYGYTF.